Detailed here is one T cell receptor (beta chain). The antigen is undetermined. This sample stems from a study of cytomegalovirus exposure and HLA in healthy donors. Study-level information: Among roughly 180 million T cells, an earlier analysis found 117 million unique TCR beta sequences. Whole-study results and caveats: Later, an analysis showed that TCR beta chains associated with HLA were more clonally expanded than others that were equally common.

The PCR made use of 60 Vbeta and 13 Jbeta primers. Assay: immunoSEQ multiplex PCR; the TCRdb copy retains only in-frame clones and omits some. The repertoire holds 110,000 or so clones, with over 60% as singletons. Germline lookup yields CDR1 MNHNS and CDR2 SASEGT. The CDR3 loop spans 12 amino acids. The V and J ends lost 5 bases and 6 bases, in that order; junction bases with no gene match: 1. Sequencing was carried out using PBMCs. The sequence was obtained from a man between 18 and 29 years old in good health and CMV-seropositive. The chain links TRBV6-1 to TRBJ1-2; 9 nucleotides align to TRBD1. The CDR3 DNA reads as TGTGCCAGCAGTCGGACAGGGGATGGCTACACCTTC. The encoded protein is CASSRTGDGYTF.